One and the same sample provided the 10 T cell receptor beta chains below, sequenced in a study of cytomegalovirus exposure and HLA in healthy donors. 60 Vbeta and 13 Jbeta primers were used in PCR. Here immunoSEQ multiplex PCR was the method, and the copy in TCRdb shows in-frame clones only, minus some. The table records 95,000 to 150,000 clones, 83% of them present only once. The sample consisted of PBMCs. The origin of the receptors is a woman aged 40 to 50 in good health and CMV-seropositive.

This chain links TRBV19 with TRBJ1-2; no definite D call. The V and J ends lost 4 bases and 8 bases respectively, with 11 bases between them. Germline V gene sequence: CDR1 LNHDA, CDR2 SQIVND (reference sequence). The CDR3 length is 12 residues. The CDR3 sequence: CASSTLSYGYTF. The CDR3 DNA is TGTGCCAGTAGTACGCTCAGTTACGGCTACACCTTC.

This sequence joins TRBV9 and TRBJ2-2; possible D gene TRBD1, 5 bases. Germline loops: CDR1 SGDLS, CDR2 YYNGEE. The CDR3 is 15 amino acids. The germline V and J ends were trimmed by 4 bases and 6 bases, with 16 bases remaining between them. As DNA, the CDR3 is TGTGCCAGCAGCACCCAAGGGGCCCGCCCCGGGGAGCTGTTTTTT. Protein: CASSTQGARPGELFF.

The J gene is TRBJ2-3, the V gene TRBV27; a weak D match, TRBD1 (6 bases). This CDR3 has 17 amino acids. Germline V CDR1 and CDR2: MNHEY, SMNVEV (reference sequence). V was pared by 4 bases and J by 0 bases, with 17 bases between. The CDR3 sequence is CASSSDWTDLSTDTQYF. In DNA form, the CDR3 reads TGTGCCAGCAGTTCCGATTGGACAGACCTTAGCACAGATACGCAGTATTTT.

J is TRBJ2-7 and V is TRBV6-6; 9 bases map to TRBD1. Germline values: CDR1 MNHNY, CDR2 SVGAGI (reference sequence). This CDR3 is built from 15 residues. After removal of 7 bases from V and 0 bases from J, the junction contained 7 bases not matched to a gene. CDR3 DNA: TGTGCCAGCAATATACAGGGGGCCCTCTCCTACGAGCAGTACTTC. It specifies CASNIQGALSYEQYF.

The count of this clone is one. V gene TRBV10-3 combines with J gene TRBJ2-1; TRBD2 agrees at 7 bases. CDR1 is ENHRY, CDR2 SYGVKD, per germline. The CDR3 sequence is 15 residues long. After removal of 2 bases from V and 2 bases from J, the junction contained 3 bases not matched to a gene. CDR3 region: CAISEAGDPYNEQFF. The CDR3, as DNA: TGTGCCATCAGTGAGGCGGGAGATCCCTACAATGAGCAGTTCTTC.

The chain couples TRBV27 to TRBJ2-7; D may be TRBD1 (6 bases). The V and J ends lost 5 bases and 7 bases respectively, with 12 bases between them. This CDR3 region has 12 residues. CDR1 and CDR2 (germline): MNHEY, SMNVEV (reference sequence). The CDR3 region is CASSTGFREQYF. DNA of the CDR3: TGTGCCAGCAGTACAGGGTTCAGGGAGCAGTACTTC.

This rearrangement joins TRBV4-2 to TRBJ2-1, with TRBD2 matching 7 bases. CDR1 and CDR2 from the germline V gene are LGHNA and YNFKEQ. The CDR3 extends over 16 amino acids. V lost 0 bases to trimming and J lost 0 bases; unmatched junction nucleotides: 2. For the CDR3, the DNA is TGTGCCAGCAGCCAAGAAAGCGGGATCTCCTACAATGAGCAGTTCTTC. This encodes CASSQESGISYNEQFF.

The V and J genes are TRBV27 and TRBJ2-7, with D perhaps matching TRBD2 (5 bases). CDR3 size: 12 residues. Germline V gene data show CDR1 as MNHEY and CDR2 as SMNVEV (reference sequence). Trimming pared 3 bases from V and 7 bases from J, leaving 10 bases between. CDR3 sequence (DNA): TGTGCCAGCAGTTTGGTGCGAGGGGAGCAGTACTTC. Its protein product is CASSLVRGEQYF.

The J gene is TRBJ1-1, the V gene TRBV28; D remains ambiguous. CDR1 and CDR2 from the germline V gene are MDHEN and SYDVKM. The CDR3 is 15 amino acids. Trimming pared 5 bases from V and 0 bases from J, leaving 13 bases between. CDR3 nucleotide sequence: TGTGCCAGCAGTCTACCATCGGGTATGAACACTGAAGCTTTCTTT. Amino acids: CASSLPSGMNTEAFF.

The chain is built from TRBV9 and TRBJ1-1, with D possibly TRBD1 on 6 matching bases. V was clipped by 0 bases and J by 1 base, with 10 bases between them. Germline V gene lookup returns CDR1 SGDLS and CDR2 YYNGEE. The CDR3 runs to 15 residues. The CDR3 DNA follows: TGTGCCAGCAGCGTAGATCCGGGACAGAACACTGAAGCTTTCTTT. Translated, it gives CASSVDPGQNTEAFF.